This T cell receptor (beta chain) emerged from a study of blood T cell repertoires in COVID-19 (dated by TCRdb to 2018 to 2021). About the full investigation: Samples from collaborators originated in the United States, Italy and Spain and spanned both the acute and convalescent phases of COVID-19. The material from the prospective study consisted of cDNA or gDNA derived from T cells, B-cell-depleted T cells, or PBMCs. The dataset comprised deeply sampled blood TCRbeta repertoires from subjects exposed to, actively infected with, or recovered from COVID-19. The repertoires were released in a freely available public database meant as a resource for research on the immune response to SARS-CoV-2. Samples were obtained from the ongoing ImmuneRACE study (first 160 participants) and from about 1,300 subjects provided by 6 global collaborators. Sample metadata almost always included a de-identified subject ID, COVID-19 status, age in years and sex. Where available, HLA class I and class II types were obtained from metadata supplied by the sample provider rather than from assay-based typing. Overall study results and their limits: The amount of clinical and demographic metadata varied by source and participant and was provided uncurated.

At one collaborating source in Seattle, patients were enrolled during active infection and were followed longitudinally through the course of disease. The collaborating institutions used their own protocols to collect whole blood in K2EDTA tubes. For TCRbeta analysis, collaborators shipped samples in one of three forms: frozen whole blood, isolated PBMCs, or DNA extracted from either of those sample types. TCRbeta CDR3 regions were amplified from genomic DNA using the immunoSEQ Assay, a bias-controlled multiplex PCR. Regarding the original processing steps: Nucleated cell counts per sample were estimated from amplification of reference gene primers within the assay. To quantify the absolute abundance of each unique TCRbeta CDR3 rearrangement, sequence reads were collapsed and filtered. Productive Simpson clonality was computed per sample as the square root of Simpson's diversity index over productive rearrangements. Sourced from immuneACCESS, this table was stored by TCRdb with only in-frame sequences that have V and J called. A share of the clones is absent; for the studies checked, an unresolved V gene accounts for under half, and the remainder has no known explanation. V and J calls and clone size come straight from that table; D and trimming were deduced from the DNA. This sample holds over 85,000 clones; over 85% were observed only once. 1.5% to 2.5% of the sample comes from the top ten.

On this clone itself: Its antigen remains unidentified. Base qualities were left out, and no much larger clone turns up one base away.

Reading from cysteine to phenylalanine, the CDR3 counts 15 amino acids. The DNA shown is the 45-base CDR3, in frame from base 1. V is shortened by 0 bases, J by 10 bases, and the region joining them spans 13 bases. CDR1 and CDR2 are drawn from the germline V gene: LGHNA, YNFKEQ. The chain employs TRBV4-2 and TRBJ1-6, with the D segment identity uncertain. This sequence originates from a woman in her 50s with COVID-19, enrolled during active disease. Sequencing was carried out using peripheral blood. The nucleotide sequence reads TGTGCCAGCAGCCAAGAAGAGGGAAGGTACTCACCCCTCCACTTT. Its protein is CASSQEEGRYSPLHF.